This T cell receptor beta chain originates from a study of blood T cell repertoires in COVID-19. Study background: Both acute and convalescent COVID-19 samples were obtained from the United States, Italy and Spain. Sources were T cells, B-cell-depleted T cells, or PBMCs; the material itself was cDNA or gDNA.

Authors' analysis steps: It was from reference gene primer amplification that nucleated cell counts were estimated. Generated by immunoSEQ multiplex PCR, the TCRdb table keeps only in-frame clones and is missing some. The D gene and trimming were derived from the DNA, and the V and J assignments and clone size from that table. The sample holds about 34,000 clones; around 91% are singletons and the top ten take approximately 20%. V gave up 5 bases and J gave up 6 bases, with 15 bases separating them. Germline V gene lookup returns CDR1 ENHRY and CDR2 SYGVKD. The CDR3 contains 14 residues. What was sequenced was peripheral blood. The source is a man aged 80 or over with acute or convalescent COVID-19. This sequence joins TRBV10-3 and TRBJ2-3, with D maybe TRBD2 (6 bases). CDR3 protein: CAISTLRGMDTQYF. DNA for the CDR3: TGTGCCATCAGTACCCTACGGGGGATGGATACGCAGTATTTT.